The clone carrying this T cell receptor beta chain occurred once. The antigen is not known. Assay: immunoSEQ multiplex PCR; the TCRdb copy retains only in-frame clones and omits some. The profile shows around 700,000 clones, around 72% of them singletons. The CDR3 totals 15 residues. Germline V gene sequence: CDR1 MNHNS, CDR2 SASEGT. Trimming at V came to 7 bases and at J to 9 bases, leaving 10 bases not matched to a gene. The sample comes from a study of shared clonotypes between healthy human individuals. Whole-study findings and limits: Investigators expected sequencing depth to affect clonotype sharing among donors. Shared across several donors were 5% to 6% of the naive CD4 clonotypes.

The rearrangement links TRBV6-1 to TRBJ2-2; TRBD2 matches at 11 bases. Sequenced material: memory CD4+ T cells sorted from blood. As to subset: CD45RA-negative fraction. The clonotype originates from a woman aged 25 to 45 in good health. CDR3 sequence (DNA): TGTGCCAGCAACGCAGGGACTAGCGGCCTGCGGGAGCTGTTTTTT. Its translation is CASNAGTSGLRELFF.